One and the same sample provided the 8 T cell receptor beta chains below, sequenced in a study of CD8+ T cells in alopecia areata. Isolated RNA was reverse transcribed into cDNA used as the sequencing template. Profiling relied on immunoSEQ multiplex PCR, and the TCRdb table lists in-frame clones only, not all of them. This sample has fewer than 40,000 clones, with more than 55% found just once. Sequenced input: NKG2D-high CD8+ T cells sorted from blood. Source of these receptors: a human donor with alopecia areata.

The rearrangement joins TRBV19 to TRBJ2-7; 8 bases agree with TRBD1. The V and J ends lost 5 bases and 2 bases, in that order; junction bases with no gene match: 5. The germline V gene encodes CDR1 LNHDA and CDR2 SQIVND (reference sequence). The CDR3 is 14 residues long. DNA for the CDR3: TGTGCCAGTAGTGCGGGGACAGGAGCCTACGAGCAGTACTTC. Residues: CASSAGTGAYEQYF.

The chain is built from TRBV7-9 and TRBJ1-1; D ambiguous. The germline gives CDR1 SEHNR, CDR2 FQNEAQ (reference sequence). This CDR3 region has 13 residues. Trimming took 6 bases from V and 6 from J, leaving 14 bases between them. The DNA of the CDR3 is TGTGCCAGCAGTCTCGAGGGAGTCTCTGAAGCTTTCTTT. Translating it yields CASSLEGVSEAFF.

The gene calls are TRBV7-8 and TRBJ2-1, with D maybe TRBD2 (5 bases). The CDR3 consists of 12 residues. Germline V gene lookup returns CDR1 SGHVS and CDR2 FQNEAQ. Trimming pared 5 bases from V and 9 bases from J, leaving 11 bases between. CDR3 sequence (DNA): TGTGCCAGCAGCCCGACCGGAGGTGAGCAGTTCTTC. As protein: CASSPTGGEQFF.

This clone was detected once. The chain carries TRBV25-1 and TRBJ1-2; D gene unclear. Trimming removed 4 bases from V and 5 bases from J, with 5 bases in between. Germline V lookup: CDR1 MGHDK, CDR2 SYGVNS. The CDR3 runs 11 residues. CDR3 bases: TGTGCCAGCAGTGGAGGGTATGGCTACACCTTC. Amino acid sequence: CASSGGYGYTF.

The chain is built from TRBV7-9 and TRBJ2-7; a weak D match, TRBD2 (6 bases). Trimming removed 5 bases from V and 3 bases from J, with 14 bases in between. CDR1 is SEHNR, CDR2 FQNEAQ, per germline (reference sequence). This CDR3 has 14 residues. CDR3 sequence reads: CASSLQGGLYEQYF. The CDR3 DNA reads as TGTGCCAGCAGCCTCCAGGGAGGACTCTACGAGCAGTACTTC.

The J gene is TRBJ2-5, the V gene TRBV4-2; D remains ambiguous. The CDR3 consists of 18 residues. The germline CDR1 and CDR2 sequences are LGHNA and YNFKEQ. V was clipped by 2 bases and J by 2 bases, with 21 bases between them. The DNA for the CDR3 is TGTGCCAGCAGCCAATTCGCCTCAGGTCAAGACAAGCAAGAGACCCAGTACTTC. Amino acids: CASSQFASGQDKQETQYF.

This clone has more than one count but fewer than ten. The rearrangement uses TRBV5-4 and TRBJ2-5, with D unresolved. The CDR3 has 11 amino acids. Trimming left V 4 bases short and J 0 bases short, with 1 base between. The germline CDR1 and CDR2 sequences are SGHNT and YYREEE (reference sequence). CDR3 loop: CASSHQETQYF. CDR3 nucleotide sequence: TGTGCCAGCAGCCACCAAGAGACCCAGTACTTC.

The CDR3: CAGGKTTVYEQYF. The CDR3, as DNA: TGTGCCGGCGGCAAAACTACGGTCTACGAGCAGTACTTC. The chain recombines TRBV30 with TRBJ2-7; D is unclear. Germline V gives CDR1 GTSNPN, CDR2 SVGIG (reference sequence). V was pared by 8 bases and J by 3 bases, with 17 bases between. The CDR3 length is 13 residues.